This T cell receptor (beta chain) was identified during a study of blood T cell repertoires in COVID-19. This table comes from immunoSEQ multiplex PCR, and its TCRdb copy is limited to in-frame clones, with some not included. The sample lists about 100,000 clones; roughly 80% were seen once. Only a few counts were recorded for this clone. The CDR3 has 14 residues. The germline V gene has CDR1 SGHVS and CDR2 FQNEAQ. V gave up 5 bases and J gave up 1 base; unmatched junction bases: 2. Seattle's enrolled individuals joined amid active infection and were then monitored longitudinally. This clonotype originated in a man older than 75 with COVID-19, enrolled during active disease. The gene calls are TRBV7-8 and TRBJ1-5; 7 bases align to TRBD1. Sample: peripheral blood. CDR3 nucleotides: TGTGCCAGCAGCAGGGGGCGGAGCAATCAGCCCCAGCATTTT. It encodes CASSRGRSNQPQHF.